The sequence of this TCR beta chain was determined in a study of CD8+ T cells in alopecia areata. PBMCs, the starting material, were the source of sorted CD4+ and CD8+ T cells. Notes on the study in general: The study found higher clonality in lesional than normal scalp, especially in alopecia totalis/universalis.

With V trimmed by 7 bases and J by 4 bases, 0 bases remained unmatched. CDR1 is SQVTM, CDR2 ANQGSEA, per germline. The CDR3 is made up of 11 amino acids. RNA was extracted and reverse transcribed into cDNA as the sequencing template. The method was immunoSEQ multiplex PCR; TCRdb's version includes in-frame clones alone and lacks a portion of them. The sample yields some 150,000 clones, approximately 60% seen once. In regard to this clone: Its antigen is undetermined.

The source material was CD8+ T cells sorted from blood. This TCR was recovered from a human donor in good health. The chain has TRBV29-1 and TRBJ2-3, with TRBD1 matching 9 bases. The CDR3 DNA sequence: TGCAGCGGACAGGGGGCAGATACGCAGTATTTT. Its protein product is CSGQGADTQYF.